These T cell receptor beta chains were read from a single sample in a study of OX40 agonist ivuxolimab in advanced cancers. The table came from immunoSEQ multiplex PCR; TCRdb's copy has only in-frame clones and leaves some out. The table has tens of thousands of clones, roughly 80% seen once. The sequencing used CD4+ or CD8+ T cells sorted from blood, collected in a trial of the OX40 agonist ivuxolimab. All receptors derive from an adult with an advanced solid tumor such as melanoma, head and neck, liver or kidney cancer. Both conserved end residues are part of each CDR3. D genes are given only for firm matches. Rows give clone size only sometimes, using once, few, many, or a class for an expanded clone.

TRBD1	TRBJ1-6	-	TRBV5-1	CASSLDRVDSPLHF	TGCGCCAGCAGCTTAGACAGGGTGGATTCACCCCTCCACTTT
-	TRBJ2-3	-	TRBV5-6	CASSSRPDTQYF	TGTGCCAGCAGCTCGCGGCCAGATACGCAGTATTTT
TRBD1	TRBJ2-1	once	TRBV7-2	CASSLAGGGKSYNEQFF	TGTGCCAGCAGCTTGGCAGGGGGCGGAAAGTCCTACAATGAGCAGTTCTTC
TRBD2	TRBJ2-4	-	TRBV2	CASSELPSGGANIQYF	TGTGCCAGCAGTGAATTGCCTAGCGGGGGGGCGAACATTCAGTACTTC
-	TRBJ2-6	-	TRBV7-2	CASSLAFLGAEGANVLTF	TGTGCCAGCAGCTTAGCGTTTCTGGGGGCGGAAGGGGCCAACGTCCTGACTTTC
-	TRBJ2-7	-	TRBV7-2	CASSLSQGITYEQYF	TGTGCCAGCAGCTTAAGCCAGGGGATTACATACGAGCAGTACTTC
-	TRBJ1-2	once	TRBV28	CASRRGGAPYGYTF	TGTGCCAGCAGGAGGGGGGGCGCGCCCTATGGCTACACCTTC
-	TRBJ1-5	-	TRBV19	CASSSNGGSNQPQHF	TGTGCCAGTAGTTCTAACGGGGGCTCTAATCAGCCCCAGCATTTT
TRBD2	TRBJ2-1	-	TRBV10-1	CASSAGTSGGNYNEQFF	TGCGCCAGCAGTGCCGGGACTAGCGGGGGGAATTACAATGAGCAGTTCTTC
-	TRBJ2-3	-	TRBV6-1	CASSEFLGTQYF	TGTGCCAGCAGTGAATTTTTGGGTACGCAGTATTTT
TRBD2	TRBJ2-5	-	TRBV7-2	CASSLVLAGAGETQYF	TGTGCCAGCAGCTTAGTCCTAGCGGGGGCCGGGGAGACCCAGTACTTC
-	TRBJ2-7	-	TRBV11-2	CASSRIEESSYEQYF	TGTGCCAGCAGCCGCATAGAGGAGAGCTCCTACGAGCAGTACTTC
TRBD2	TRBJ2-1	-	TRBV19	CASGTSGFNEQFF	TGTGCCAGCGGGACTAGCGGGTTTAATGAGCAGTTCTTC
-	TRBJ2-7	once	TRBV27	CASREDGPYEQYF	TGTGCCAGCAGGGAGGACGGTCCCTACGAGCAGTACTTC
TRBD1	TRBJ1-5	few	TRBV29-1	CSVGDSRNQPQHF	TGCAGCGTTGGGGACAGCCGTAATCAGCCCCAGCATTTT
-	TRBJ1-1	-	TRBV7-2	CASSLRSGPLDTEAFF	TGTGCCAGCAGCTTACGGTCTGGACCTCTGGACACTGAAGCTTTCTTT
TRBD2	TRBJ2-5	-	TRBV4-3	CASSPGGAGEETQYF	TGCGCCAGCAGCCCGGGTGGAGCGGGAGAAGAGACCCAGTACTTC
TRBD2	TRBJ2-1	-	TRBV2	CASSALAGVEQFF	TGTGCCAGCAGTGCCCTAGCGGGGGTTGAGCAGTTCTTC
-	TRBJ1-5	few	TRBV5-1	CASSLAGTPNQPQHF	TGCGCCAGCAGCTTGGCCGGGACACCTAATCAGCCCCAGCATTTT
-	TRBJ1-6	-	TRBV5-1	CASSLGRSYNSPLHF	TGCGCCAGCAGCTTGGGTCGTTCCTATAATTCACCCCTCCACTTT
TRBD2	TRBJ2-7	-	TRBV9	CASSAGTRDYEQYF	TGTGCCAGCAGCGCCGGGACTAGAGATTACGAGCAGTACTTC
-	TRBJ1-5	-	TRBV12-5	CASALEPDQPQHF	TGTGCTAGTGCCCTGGAACCGGATCAGCCCCAGCATTTT
-	TRBJ1-3	-	TRBV18	CASSGGNPTSGNTIYF	TGTGCCAGCTCAGGTGGTAATCCAACCTCTGGAAACACCATATATTTT
-	TRBJ2-7	-	TRBV21-1	CASSMGGTGIIYEQYF	TGTGCCAGCAGCATGGGGGGGACAGGGATAATCTACGAGCAGTACTTC
-	TRBJ1-1	-	TRBV6-1	CASSEPGPNTEAFF	TGTGCCAGCAGTGAACCGGGTCCGAACACTGAAGCTTTCTTT